What follows describes a single T cell receptor beta chain. These data are taken from a study of control samples from healthy donors and cancer patients. Clones were read by immunoSEQ multiplex PCR, and TCRdb kept only the in-frame ones, dropping some. The sample lists over 150,000 clones, roughly 94% occurring once. V lost 2 bases, J lost 8 bases, and 12 bases lay in between. The germline V gene has CDR1 LGHDT and CDR2 YNNKEL (reference sequence). The CDR3 loop spans 14 amino acids. The sequence derives from a man between 35 and 55 years old in good health. V usage is TRBV3-1 (or the pseudogene TRBV3-2) and J usage is TRBJ1-4; D remains ambiguous. The sequenced sample consisted of blood. In DNA form, the CDR3 reads TGTGCCAGCAGCCAACGGAGGGTTGCGGAAAAACTGTTTTTT. Translation: CASSQRRVAEKLFF.